The entry below gives a single T cell receptor (beta chain) sequence along with its context. Its target is not known. Deletions cut 3 bases from V and 1 base from J, with 12 bases between. Germline CDR1 MGHRA, CDR2 YSYEKL. This CDR3 comprises 15 residues. These data originate in a study of early T cells in non-severe SARS-CoV-2 infection. Study as a whole: The chains were unpaired, and the sequenced material was bulk RNA from unsorted whole blood.

Whole-study results and caveats: Clonotype matching in VDJdb favored anti-spike CD8 responses and did not capture private and CD4 specificities.

Individual cDNA molecules received unique molecular identifiers. TCRdb fed the 5' RACE reads into MiXCR, producing one record per CDR3 protein. The sample lists about 69,000 distinct CDR3 sequences, approximately 12% occurring once. This TCR came from an adult who was a healthcare worker with PCR-confirmed SARS-CoV-2 infection or an uninfected control (not recorded which). The sample was whole blood. The J gene is TRBJ1-1, the V gene TRBV4-1; D is uncertain. CDR3 sequence (DNA): TGCGCCAGCAGCCACGGAGTCGGGGAGAACACTGAAGCTTTCTTT. This translates into CASSHGVGENTEAFF.